These T cell receptor beta chains were read from a single sample in a study of molecular identifiers for immune sequencing clone quantification. TCRdb analysed the PCR reads with MiXCR anew, one entry per CDR3 protein. Of about 640,000 distinct CDR3 sequences in the sample, less than 20% are singletons; the top ten hold 0.85%. The sample taken for sequencing was naive CD8+ T cells from blood, with Jurkat cell RNA spiked in. These receptor sequences come from a human donor in good health. Some libraries in this study had Jurkat cell RNA spiked in. CDR3s include the opening cysteine and the closing phenylalanine or tryptophan. Each record gives: D gene, clone size, J gene, V gene, CDR3 DNA, CDR3 protein. The D gene is left open where the match is weak. Only some rows state a clone size, as once, few, many or a class for expanded clones.

. | many | TRBJ2-1 | TRBV19 | TGTGCCAGTATGTTCGCGGGGGCCCTGGGTGAGCAGTTCTTC | CASMFAGALGEQFF
. | many | TRBJ1-1 | TRBV14 | TGTGCCAGCAGCCAAGATGGGGGGCAGGGTGAAGCTTTCTTT | CASSQDGGQGEAFF
. | . | TRBJ2-7 | TRBV9 | TGTGCCAGCAGCGCCCCGCAGGTACCGTACGAGCAGTACTTC | CASSAPQVPYEQYF
TRBD2 | few | TRBJ2-2 | TRBV5-4 | TGTGCCAGCAGCTTCCAGGGCGGGAGGGTCGCCGGGGAGCTGTTTTTT | CASSFQGGRVAGELFF
. | many | TRBJ2-3 | TRBV20-1 | TGCAGTGCTCCGCGGACGTCTTATGCGGCAGATACGCAGTATTTT | CSAPRTSYAADTQYF
TRBD2 | . | TRBJ2-1 | TRBV19 | TGTGCCAGTAGTATCCCTAGCGGGGGGGCGGGTGAGCAGTTCTTC | CASSIPSGGAGEQFF
. | few | TRBJ2-3 | TRBV5-6 | TGTGCCAGCAGCGAACAAGGACGGCAGTTTGACACAGATACGCAGTATTTT | CASSEQGRQFDTDTQYF
. | many | TRBJ2-5 | TRBV11-2 | TGTGCCAGCAGCTCCACAGTGGCCCGGGAGACCCAGTACTTC | CASSSTVARETQYF
. | many | TRBJ1-1 | TRBV20-1 | TGCAGTACCAGGGACTACACTGAAGCTTTCTTT | CSTRDYTEAFF
. | many | TRBJ1-2 | TRBV19 | TGTGCCAGTAGTATGGGCGGAATGGGGAATGGCTACACCTTC | CASSMGGMGNGYTF
. | many | TRBJ2-7 | TRBV12-3/TRBV12-4 | TGTGCCAGCAGTTTAGGCAGGCTGAGCTCCTACGAGCAGTACTTC | CASSLGRLSSYEQYF
TRBD2 | few | TRBJ2-1 | TRBV27 | TGTGCCAGCAAGGGCGGGAGGGCGCGTGATGAGCAGTTCTTC | CASKGGRARDEQFF
. | . | TRBJ2-1 | TRBV4-2 | TGTGCCAGCAGCCAAGATCCTCAGGGGGACTACATCAATGAGCAGTTCTTC | CASSQDPQGDYINEQFF